The sample holds many counts of the clone carrying this T cell receptor (beta chain). Its target is unknown. TCRdb fed the 5' RACE reads into MiXCR, producing one record per CDR3 protein. This sample yields hundreds of thousands of distinct CDR3 sequences, of which over 5% are seen a single time; 1.5% to 2% belongs to the top ten. This sample stems from a study of identical twins. Study observations and caveats: Sequences that were out-of-frame, alpha and twin-shared displayed an excess of low generation probability. Insertion counts were lower in abundant cord blood beta clonotypes, a trend that memory repertoires did not show.

Germline-derived CDR1 and CDR2 are DFQATT and SNEGSKA (reference sequence). This CDR3 contains 13 residues. V lost 6 bases and J lost 1, with 10 bases in between. The receptor's source is a man between 18 and 29 years old in good health. This chain uses TRBV20-1 with TRBJ1-3, with D possibly TRBD1 on 5 matching bases. Sequencing input: naive T cells sorted from blood. CDR3 region: CSASKGSGNTIYF. CDR3 DNA sequence: TGCAGTGCCAGCAAGGGGTCTGGAAACACCATATATTTT.